The 20 T cell receptor beta chains listed next were all sequenced from one sample in a study of blood T cells in healthy people across ages. Using a J-beta primer mix together with a sample-barcoded 5' primer, a second PCR was run for about 7 to 12 cycles. TCRdb fed the 5' RACE reads into MiXCR, producing one record per CDR3 protein. The sample consists of around 1.7 million distinct CDR3 sequences, roughly 27% of them appearing once. Sequencing was performed on blood. These TCRs come from a woman aged 25 to 39 in good health.

This clonotype was picked up many times. The chain has TRBV20-1 and TRBJ1-2; TRBD1 might be the D (6 bases). Germline CDR1 reads DFQATT; CDR2 reads SNEGSKA (reference sequence). The V end was cut by 7 bases, the J end by 4 bases, with 31 bases between. The CDR3 consists of 18 residues. Written as DNA, the CDR3 is TGCAGTGTCACTCCTCGGGGGCAGGACCGATTCTCGGGCTATGGCTACACCTTC. Amino acids: CSVTPRGQDRFSGYGYTF.

This clonotype appeared a few times. The V gene is TRBV4-1, the J gene TRBJ2-1, with D tentatively TRBD1 (5 bases). The CDR3 has 14 residues. V gave up 6 bases and J gave up 7 bases, with 16 bases separating them. From germline, CDR1 is MGHRA and CDR2 YSYEKL. CDR3 sequence: CASRENLGQNEQFF. The CDR3 DNA is TGCGCCAGCAGAGAAAATCTGGGGCAAAATGAGCAGTTCTTC.

This rearrangement joins TRBV7-9 to TRBJ1-2; 8 bases agree with TRBD1. The CDR3 totals 15 residues. V lost 5 bases, J lost 1 base, and 6 bases stayed unmatched. Germline values: CDR1 SEHNR, CDR2 FQNEAQ (reference sequence). DNA for the CDR3: TGTGCCAGCAGCGATTCAGGGGGCGGTAACTATGGCTACACCTTC. This translates into CASSDSGGGNYGYTF. The whole variable domain, remainder taken from reference TRBV7-9 and TRBJ1-2, is DTGVSQNPRHKITKRGQNVTFRCDPISEHNRLYWYRQTLGQGPEFLTYFQNEAQLEKSRLLSDRFSAERPKGSFSTLEIQRTEQGDSAMYLCASSDSGGGNYGYTFGSGTRLTVV.

This clonotype occurred many times. The chain combines TRBV7-9 with TRBJ1-2; perhaps TRBD1 as D (6 bases). The germline V and J ends were trimmed by 5 bases and 7 bases, with 14 bases remaining between them. The CDR3 runs 13 residues. Germline V gene data show CDR1 as SEHNR and CDR2 as FQNEAQ (reference sequence). CDR3 DNA: TGTGCCAGCAGCCAAGGCCAGGGGCTTGGCTACACCTTC. Its translation is CASSQGQGLGYTF. The full variable domain, its missing parts supplied by reference TRBV7-9 and TRBJ1-2, is DTGVSQNPRHKITKRGQNVTFRCDPISEHNRLYWYRQTLGQGPEFLTYFQNEAQLEKSRLLSDRFSAERPKGSFSTLEIQRTEQGDSAMYLCASSQGQGLGYTFGSGTRLTVV.

V usage is TRBV2 and J usage is TRBJ1-6; D is undetermined. The CDR3 totals 16 residues. Trimming removed 6 bases at V and 0 bases at J, with 12 bases between. Germline V gives CDR1 SNHLY, CDR2 FYNNEI. The CDR3 nucleotides are TGTGCCAGCAGGAGGGAAGGAAGCTCCTATAATTCACCCCTCCACTTT. It specifies CASRREGSSYNSPLHF.

This chain connects TRBV24-1 to TRBJ2-5; maybe TRBD2 (5 bases). Looked up from germline, CDR1 is KGHDR and CDR2 is SFDVKD. This CDR3 comprises 13 residues. Between the trimmed V and J ends, which lost 4 bases and 2 bases, there was a span of 7 bases. CDR3 residues: CATSESGQETQYF. The DNA of the CDR3 is TGTGCCACCAGTGAATCGGGGCAAGAGACCCAGTACTTC.

V and J are TRBV5-1 and TRBJ2-1, with TRBD2 matching over 7 bases. Per germline, CDR1 SGHRS and CDR2 YFSETQ. Trimming took 0 bases from V and 12 from J; bases not matched to a gene: 15. The CDR3 loop spans 16 amino acids. CDR3 sequence reads: CASSLAGSGGLVGQFF. The CDR3 DNA follows: TGCGCCAGCAGCTTGGCCGGGTCGGGAGGCCTTGTCGGGCAGTTCTTC.

The J gene is TRBJ2-3, the V gene TRBV12-3 or TRBV12-4, with 8 nucleotides matching TRBD2. This CDR3 is built from 16 residues. V shed 5 bases, J shed 0 bases, and the junction held 7 bases outside the gene matches. The CDR3 loop is CASSTGLVASTDTQYF. The CDR3 DNA reads as TGTGCCAGCAGTACGGGACTAGTTGCTAGCACAGATACGCAGTATTTT.

The V call is TRBV28, the J call TRBJ2-1; D gene unclear. V lost 3 bases and J lost 0, with 9 bases in between. The germline gives CDR1 MDHEN, CDR2 SYDVKM. The CDR3 has 15 amino acids. The CDR3 loop is CASSFPTSSYNEQFF. The CDR3 DNA is TGTGCCAGCAGTTTCCCGACCAGCTCCTACAATGAGCAGTTCTTC.

This clonotype turned up a few times. J is TRBJ2-5 and V is TRBV7-2, with 9 nucleotides matching TRBD1. CDR1 is SGHTA and CDR2 is FQGNSA in the germline V gene. The CDR3 consists of 14 residues. J lost 4 bases, V lost 2 bases, and 2 bases had no gene match. The CDR3 spells CASSLPTGGETQYF. CDR3 DNA sequence: TGTGCCAGCAGCTTACCGACAGGGGGAGAGACCCAGTACTTC.

This clonotype was seen ten or more times. The chain employs TRBV10-1 and TRBJ2-3, with 9 nucleotides matching TRBD2. Per germline, CDR1 WNHNN and CDR2 SYGVQD (reference sequence). CDR3 length: 14 residues. V lost 6 bases and J lost 4; bases outside the gene matches: 5. The CDR3 region has the DNA TGCGCCAGCAGCCTAGCGGGGTTGCCAGATACGCAGTATTTT. Amino acid sequence: CASSLAGLPDTQYF.

J is TRBJ1-1 and V is TRBV7-2; TRBD1 agrees at 11 bases. The V segment lost 5 bases and the J segment 1 base; nucleotides outside the gene matches: 18. The length of the CDR3 is 20 residues. Germline CDR1 is SGHTA and CDR2 is FQGNSA. CDR3 coding DNA: TGTGCCAGCAGCATCTTAAGCCAAATCAGGACAGGGGGCCCGAACACTGAAGCTTTCTTT. Translated, it gives CASSILSQIRTGGPNTEAFF.

V and J are TRBV5-1 and TRBJ2-7; 9 nucleotides agree with TRBD1. With 4 bases clipped from V and 1 base from J, the junction kept 9 bases outside the gene matches. CDR1 is SGHRS and CDR2 is YFSETQ in the germline V gene. The CDR3 totals 16 residues. CDR3 loop: CASSRGHDRGSYEQYF. The CDR3 nucleotides read TGCGCCAGCAGCCGGGGGCATGACAGGGGGTCCTACGAGCAGTACTTC.

A remark on this clonotype: One end of the junction fails to match germline, which may point to a read error. The rearrangement uses TRBV27 and TRBJ2-1, with D perhaps matching TRBD2 (6 bases). The CDR3 loop spans 15 amino acids. Looked up from germline, CDR1 is MNHEY and CDR2 is SMNVEV (reference sequence). As DNA, the CDR3 is TGTACCAGCAGTTTAGTCGGGGGTGCCCCCAATGAGCAGTTCTTC. Residues: CTSSLVGGAPNEQFF.

This clonotype was recorded at least ten times. V is TRBV6-6 and J is TRBJ1-5; D possibly corresponds to TRBD1 (5 bases). Trimming took off 6 bases at V and 4 bases at J, with 7 bases between the two ends. The V gene's germline CDR1 is MNHNY and CDR2 SVGAGI (reference sequence). The CDR3 has 12 residues. CDR3 amino acids: CASRGGNQPQHF. The CDR3 bases are TGTGCCAGCAGGGGGGGAAATCAGCCCCAGCATTTT.

The chain carries TRBV29-1 and TRBJ2-1; maybe TRBD1 (5 bases). Germline CDR1 reads SQVTM; CDR2 reads ANQGSEA. V lost 7 bases and J 6 bases, leaving 10 bases between the germline ends. This CDR3 region has 11 residues. This chain's CDR3 is CSAQTANEQFF. CDR3 DNA: TGCAGCGCTCAGACAGCCAATGAGCAGTTCTTC.

This CDR3 is CASLGGRNEKLFF. Written as DNA, the CDR3 is TGTGCCAGCCTTGGAGGCCGTAATGAAAAACTGTTTTTT. The chain carries TRBV2 and TRBJ1-4; the D is unclear. There are 13 residues in the CDR3. The germline V gene encodes CDR1 SNHLY and CDR2 FYNNEI. V lost 8 bases, J lost 4 bases, and 11 bases lay in between. The full variable domain, its missing parts supplied by reference TRBV2 and TRBJ1-4, is EPEVTQTPSHQVTQMGQEVILRCVPISNHLYFYWYRQILGQKVEFLVSFYNNEISEKSEIFDDQFSVERPDGSNFTLKIRSTKLEDSAMYFCASLGGRNEKLFFGSGTQLSVL.

This rearrangement joins TRBV29-1 to TRBJ2-3, with 8 bases fitting TRBD2. This CDR3 is built from 13 residues. V trimming: 5 bases; J trimming: 2 bases; junction bases outside the gene matches: 3. Germline CDR1 and CDR2: SQVTM and ANQGSEA. CDR3 amino acids: CSVTGGATDTQYF. CDR3 nucleotides: TGCAGCGTTACCGGGGGGGCCACAGATACGCAGTATTTT.

The rearrangement uses TRBV20-1 and TRBJ2-1; 8 bases are shared with TRBD2. This CDR3 region has 15 residues. Unmatched junction bases numbered 7, after V lost 0 bases and J lost 6 bases. Per germline, CDR1 DFQATT and CDR2 SNEGSKA (reference sequence). CDR3 bases: TGCAGTGCTAGAGATTTTCGGGAGGGCCGCAATGAGCAGTTCTTC. It translates to CSARDFREGRNEQFF.

The chain combines TRBV9 with TRBJ2-3; 7 bases align to TRBD2. The junction had 6 bases not matched to a gene; V was cut back by 4 bases and J by 4 bases. CDR1 and CDR2 from the germline V gene are SGDLS and YYNGEE. The CDR3 contains 14 residues. The CDR3 spells CASSPRDYADTQYF. CDR3 nucleotides: TGTGCCAGCAGCCCCCGGGACTACGCAGATACGCAGTATTTT.